Below, 5 T cell receptor beta chains from the same sample are listed, as sequenced in a study of blood T cell repertoires in COVID-19. Repertoires were generated with immunoSEQ multiplex PCR, while TCRdb's copy carries only in-frame clones and drops some. Of 150,000 to 200,000 clones in the sample, roughly four fifths are singletons; the top ten hold 6% to 8%. Sequencing used peripheral blood. The source is a human donor with acute or convalescent COVID-19. The donor label of this sample is uncertain.

This chain links TRBV7-9 with TRBJ1-2; TRBD1 is a possible D gene (6 bases). The V end lost 1 base, the J end lost 6 bases, and 12 bases lay between the germline ends. CDR1 and CDR2 (germline): SEHNR, FQNEAQ (reference sequence). This CDR3 region has 14 residues. The CDR3 sequence is CASSLVQGRDGYTF. The CDR3 DNA is TGTGCCAGCAGCTTAGTTCAGGGGAGGGATGGCTACACCTTC.

The CDR3 loop reads CASSVAGQGIGNTIYF. The CDR3 DNA sequence: TGTGCCAGCAGCGTAGCTGGACAGGGGATCGGAAACACCATATATTTT. The chain employs TRBV9 and TRBJ1-3, with TRBD1 identical over 9 bases. The V gene's germline CDR1 is SGDLS and CDR2 YYNGEE. This CDR3 comprises 16 residues. V lost 0 bases, J lost 4 bases, and 5 bases stayed unmatched.

The count of this clone is one. V is TRBV5-4 and J is TRBJ2-7, with TRBD1 matching 7 bases. CDR1 is SGHNT and CDR2 is YYREEE in the germline V gene (reference sequence). V was pared by 0 bases and J by 6 bases, with 6 bases of the junction left unmatched. CDR3 length: 14 residues. CDR3 bases: TGTGCCAGCAGCTTGGACAGGGGCGAGGGCGAGCAGTACTTC. Its protein is CASSLDRGEGEQYF.

The chain joins TRBV4-1 to TRBJ2-1; the D gene is possibly TRBD2 (5 bases). Germline V gives CDR1 MGHRA, CDR2 YSYEKL. Between the trimmed V and J ends, which lost 0 bases and 0 bases, there was a span of 15 bases. This CDR3 has 18 amino acids. The CDR3 reads CASSQDPGGRASYNEQFF. CDR3 bases: TGCGCCAGCAGCCAAGACCCCGGCGGGCGGGCCTCCTACAATGAGCAGTTCTTC.

This clone has only one observation. The chain recombines TRBV11-2 with TRBJ2-1; 7 bases agree with TRBD2. CDR1 and CDR2 (germline): SGHAT, FQNNGV. This CDR3 spans 11 amino acids. V lost 7 bases to trimming and J lost 8 bases; unmatched junction nucleotides: 2. This CDR3 reads CASMREYEQFF. In DNA form, the CDR3 reads TGTGCCAGCATGCGGGAGTATGAGCAGTTCTTC.